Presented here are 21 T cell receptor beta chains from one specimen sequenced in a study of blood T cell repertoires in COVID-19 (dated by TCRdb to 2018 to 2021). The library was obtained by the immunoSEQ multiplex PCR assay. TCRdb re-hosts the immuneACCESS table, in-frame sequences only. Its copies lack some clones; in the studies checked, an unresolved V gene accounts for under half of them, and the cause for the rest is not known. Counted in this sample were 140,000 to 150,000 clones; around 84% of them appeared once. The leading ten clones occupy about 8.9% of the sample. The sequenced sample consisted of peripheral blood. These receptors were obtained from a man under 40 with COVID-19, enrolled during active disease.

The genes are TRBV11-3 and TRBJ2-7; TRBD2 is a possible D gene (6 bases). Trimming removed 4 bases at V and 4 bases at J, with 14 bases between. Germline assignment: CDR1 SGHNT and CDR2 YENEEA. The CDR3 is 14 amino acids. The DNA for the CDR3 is TGTGCCAGCAGCTCGGGGGACGGTCGGTACGAGCAGTACTTC. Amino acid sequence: CASSSGDGRYEQYF.

In DNA form, the CDR3 reads TGCGCCAGCAGCGGGACTAGCGGGAGTACCTACAATGAGCAGTTCTTC. This translates into CASSGTSGSTYNEQFF. J is TRBJ2-1 and V is TRBV5-1, with 14 nucleotides matching TRBD2. Germline V gives CDR1 SGHRS, CDR2 YFSETQ. The CDR3 contains 16 residues. Losses at the gene ends were 4 bases for V and 2 bases for J; bases not matched to a gene: 2.

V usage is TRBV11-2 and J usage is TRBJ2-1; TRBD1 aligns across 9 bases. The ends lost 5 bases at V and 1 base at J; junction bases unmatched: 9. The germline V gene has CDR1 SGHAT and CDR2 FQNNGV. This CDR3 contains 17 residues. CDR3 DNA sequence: TGTGCCAGCAGCATACACTCCGGGACAGGGTCCTACAATGAGCAGTTCTTC. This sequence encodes CASSIHSGTGSYNEQFF.

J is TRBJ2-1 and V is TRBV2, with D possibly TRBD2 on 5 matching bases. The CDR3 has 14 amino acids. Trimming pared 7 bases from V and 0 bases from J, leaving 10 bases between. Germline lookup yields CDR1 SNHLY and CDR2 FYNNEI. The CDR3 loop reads CASKERDSYNEQFF. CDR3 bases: TGTGCCAGCAAGGAACGGGACTCCTACAATGAGCAGTTCTTC.

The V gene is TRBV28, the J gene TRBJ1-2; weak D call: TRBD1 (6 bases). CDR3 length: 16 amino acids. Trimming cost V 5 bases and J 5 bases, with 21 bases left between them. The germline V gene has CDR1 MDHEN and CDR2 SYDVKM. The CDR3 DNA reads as TGTGCCAGCAGTCCGGCAGGGGTAAGCTTGGAATATGGCTACACCTTC. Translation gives CASSPAGVSLEYGYTF.

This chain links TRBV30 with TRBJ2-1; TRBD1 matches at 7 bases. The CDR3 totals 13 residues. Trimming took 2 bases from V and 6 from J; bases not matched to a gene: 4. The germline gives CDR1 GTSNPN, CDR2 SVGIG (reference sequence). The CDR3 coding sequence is TGTGCCTGGAGTTCTCACAGGGGCAATGAGCAGTTCTTC. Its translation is CAWSSHRGNEQFF.

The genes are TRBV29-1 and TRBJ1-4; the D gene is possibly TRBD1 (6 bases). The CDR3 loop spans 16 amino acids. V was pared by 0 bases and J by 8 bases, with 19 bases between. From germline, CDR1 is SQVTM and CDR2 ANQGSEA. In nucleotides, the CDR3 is TGCAGCGTTGAAGATGGTGGGGCTCAAGGGGGAGAAAAACTGTTTTTT. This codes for CSVEDGGAQGGEKLFF.

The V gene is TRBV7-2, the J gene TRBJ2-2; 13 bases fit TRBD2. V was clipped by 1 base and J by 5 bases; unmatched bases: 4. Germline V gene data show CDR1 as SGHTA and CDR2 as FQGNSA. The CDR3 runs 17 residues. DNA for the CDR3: TGTGCCAGCAGCTTAGAACTAGCGGGAGGGCCAACCGGGGAGCTGTTTTTT. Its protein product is CASSLELAGGPTGELFF.

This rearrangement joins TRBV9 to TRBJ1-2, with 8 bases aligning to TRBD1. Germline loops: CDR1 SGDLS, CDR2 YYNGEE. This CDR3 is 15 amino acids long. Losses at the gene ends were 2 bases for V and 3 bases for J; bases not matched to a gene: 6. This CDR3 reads CASSVQGAADYGYTF. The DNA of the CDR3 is TGTGCCAGCAGCGTCCAGGGGGCGGCTGACTATGGCTACACCTTC. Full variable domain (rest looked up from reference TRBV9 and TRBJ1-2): DSGVTQTPKHLITATGQRVTLRCSPRSGDLSVYWYQQSLDQGLQFLIQYYNGEERAKGNILERFSAQQFPDLHSELNLSSLELGDSALYFCASSVQGAADYGYTFGSGTRLTVV.

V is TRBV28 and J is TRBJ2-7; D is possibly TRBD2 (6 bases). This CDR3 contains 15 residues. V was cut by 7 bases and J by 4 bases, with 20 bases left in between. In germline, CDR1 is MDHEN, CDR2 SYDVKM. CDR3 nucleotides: TGTGCCAGCAATAGTGCGGGACGGTGGACTTACGAGCAGTACTTC. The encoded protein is CASNSAGRWTYEQYF.

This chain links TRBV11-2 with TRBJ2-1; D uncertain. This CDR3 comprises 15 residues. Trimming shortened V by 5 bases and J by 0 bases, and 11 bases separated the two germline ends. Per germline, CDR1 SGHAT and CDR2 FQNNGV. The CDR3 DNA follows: TGTGCCAGCAGCCCGAGCGTCCCCTCCTACAATGAGCAGTTCTTC. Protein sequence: CASSPSVPSYNEQFF.

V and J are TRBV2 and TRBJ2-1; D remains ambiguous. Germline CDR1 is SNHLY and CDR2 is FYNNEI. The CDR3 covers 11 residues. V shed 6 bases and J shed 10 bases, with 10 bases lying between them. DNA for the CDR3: TGTGCCAGCAGGGGCCTTGGAGAGCAGTTCTTC. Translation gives CASRGLGEQFF.

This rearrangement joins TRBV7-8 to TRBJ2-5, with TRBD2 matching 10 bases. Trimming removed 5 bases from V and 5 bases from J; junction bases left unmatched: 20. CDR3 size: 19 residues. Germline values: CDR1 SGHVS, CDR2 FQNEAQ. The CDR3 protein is CASSPKLAGVPITAETQYF. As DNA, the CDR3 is TGTGCCAGCAGCCCCAAGCTAGCGGGAGTCCCTATAACTGCGGAGACCCAGTACTTC.

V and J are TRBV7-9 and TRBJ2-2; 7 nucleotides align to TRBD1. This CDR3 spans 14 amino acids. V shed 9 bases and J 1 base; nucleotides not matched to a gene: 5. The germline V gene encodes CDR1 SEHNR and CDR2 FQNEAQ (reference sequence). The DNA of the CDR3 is TGTGCCAGAGGGGGCACAGGGAACACCGGGGAGCTGTTTTTT. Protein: CARGGTGNTGELFF.

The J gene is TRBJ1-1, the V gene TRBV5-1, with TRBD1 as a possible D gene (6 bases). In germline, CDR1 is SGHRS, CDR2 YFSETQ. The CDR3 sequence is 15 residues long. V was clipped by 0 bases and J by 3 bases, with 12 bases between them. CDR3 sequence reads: CASSLGQGLDTEAFF. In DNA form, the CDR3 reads TGCGCCAGCAGCTTGGGGCAGGGGCTAGACACTGAAGCTTTCTTT.

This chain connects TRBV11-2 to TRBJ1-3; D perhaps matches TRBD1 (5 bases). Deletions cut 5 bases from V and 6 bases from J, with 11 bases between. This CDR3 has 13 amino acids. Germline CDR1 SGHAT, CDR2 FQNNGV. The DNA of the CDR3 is TGTGCCAGCAGCCCTGGGGCGGAAAACACCATATATTTT. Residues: CASSPGAENTIYF.

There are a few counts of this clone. The DNA for the CDR3 is TGTGCCACCCAGCGGGGGAGCTACAATGAGCAGTTCTTC. Amino acid sequence: CATQRGSYNEQFF. This chain uses TRBV12-3 or TRBV12-4 with TRBJ2-1; 8 bases fit TRBD2. This CDR3 contains 13 residues. The V segment lost 10 bases and the J segment 3 bases; nucleotides outside the gene matches: 5.

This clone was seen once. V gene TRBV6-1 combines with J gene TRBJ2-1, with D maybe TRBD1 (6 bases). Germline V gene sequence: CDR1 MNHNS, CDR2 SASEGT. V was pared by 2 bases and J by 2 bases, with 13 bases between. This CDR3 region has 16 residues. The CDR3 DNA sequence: TGTGCCAGCAGTGAATACGGCAGGGGCACCTACAATGAGCAGTTCTTC. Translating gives CASSEYGRGTYNEQFF.

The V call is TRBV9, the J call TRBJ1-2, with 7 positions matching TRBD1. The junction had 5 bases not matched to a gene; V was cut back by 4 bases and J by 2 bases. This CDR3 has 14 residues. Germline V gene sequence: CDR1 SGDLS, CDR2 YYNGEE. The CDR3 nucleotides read TGTGCCAGCAGCCCAGGGGGTCGGAACTATGGCTACACCTTC. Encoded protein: CASSPGGRNYGYTF.

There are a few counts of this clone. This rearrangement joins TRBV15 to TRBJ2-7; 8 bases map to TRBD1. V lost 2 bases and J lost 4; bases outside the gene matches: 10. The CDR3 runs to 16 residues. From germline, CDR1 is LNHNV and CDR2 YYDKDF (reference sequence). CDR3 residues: CATSRTTGGSQYEQYF. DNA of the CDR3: TGTGCCACCAGCAGAACTACAGGGGGTAGTCAGTACGAGCAGTACTTC. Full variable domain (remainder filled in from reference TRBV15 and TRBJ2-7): DAMVIQNPRYQVTQFGKPVTLSCSQTLNHNVMYWYQQKSSQAPKLLFHYYDKDFNNEADTPDNFQSRRPNTSFCFLDIRSPGLGDTAMYLCATSRTTGGSQYEQYFGPGTRLTVT.

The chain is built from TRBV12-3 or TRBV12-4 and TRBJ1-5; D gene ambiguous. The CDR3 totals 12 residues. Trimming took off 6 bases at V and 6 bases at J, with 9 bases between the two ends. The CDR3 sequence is CASRSDTQPQHF. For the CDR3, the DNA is TGTGCCAGCAGGTCAGATACTCAGCCCCAGCATTTT.